This TCR beta chain was recovered during a study of blood T cell repertoires in COVID-19. In the study overall: Some COVID-19 samples were acute and others convalescent; all came from the United States, Italy and Spain. T cells, B-cell-depleted T cells, or PBMCs supplied cDNA or gDNA.

Followed longitudinally, the Seattle patients had been enrolled during active infection. Data came from immunoSEQ multiplex PCR; TCRdb stores just in-frame clones and leaves some out. Altogether a few hundred thousand clones are present, more than 65% being singletons, with the ten largest covering around a sixth. This CDR3 has 14 amino acids. The V end was cut by 9 bases, the J end by 4 bases, with 18 bases between. CDR1 and CDR2 (germline): SGHNT, YENEEA. The receptor was isolated from a person in their 70s with COVID-19, enrolled during active disease. This rearrangement joins TRBV11-3 to TRBJ1-2, with D perhaps matching TRBD1 (6 bases). The source material was peripheral blood. CDR3 in DNA: TGTGCCAGTGGAAGGGGGGGCGCTGGCTATGGCTACACCTTC. Translated, it gives CASGRGGAGYGYTF.